Presented here are 10 T cell receptor beta chains from one specimen sequenced in a study of OX40 agonist ivuxolimab in advanced cancers. Here immunoSEQ multiplex PCR was the method, and the copy in TCRdb shows in-frame clones only, minus some. The sample holds 40,000 or so clones, approximately 90% seen once. The sequences come from CD4+ or CD8+ T cells sorted from blood, collected in a trial of the OX40 agonist ivuxolimab. Receptors were obtained from an adult with an advanced solid tumor such as melanoma, head and neck, liver or kidney cancer.

V gene TRBV2 combines with J gene TRBJ2-3; possibly TRBD1 for D (5 bases). This CDR3 has 16 amino acids. Germline V gene data show CDR1 as SNHLY and CDR2 as FYNNEI. V lost 2 bases and J 6 bases, leaving 18 bases between the germline ends. This chain's CDR3 is CASSEKWGDSRDTQYF. The CDR3 DNA reads as TGTGCCAGCAGTGAAAAATGGGGCGACAGCAGGGATACGCAGTATTTT.

This rearrangement joins TRBV6-5 to TRBJ1-1; no definite D call. Trimming took off 0 bases at V and 1 base at J, with 9 bases between the two ends. This CDR3 region has 15 residues. CDR1 is MNHEY, CDR2 SVGAGI, per germline. The CDR3 DNA reads as TGTGCCAGCAGTTACTCCGAAATGGGGAACACTGAAGCTTTCTTT. Protein: CASSYSEMGNTEAFF.

This CDR3 is CASSYGGILHGYTF. For the CDR3, the DNA is TGTGCCAGCAGTTACGGAGGGATTCTTCATGGCTACACCTTC. This chain uses TRBV6-5 with TRBJ1-2, with D uncertain. V was cut by 2 bases and J by 6 bases, with 13 bases left in between. The germline V gene has CDR1 MNHEY and CDR2 SVGAGI. This CDR3 has 14 amino acids.

The chain combines TRBV29-1 with TRBJ1-6; 7 nucleotides agree with TRBD1. This CDR3 is built from 13 residues. Germline loops: CDR1 SQVTM, CDR2 ANQGSEA. The junction had 4 bases not matched to a gene; V was cut back by 5 bases and J by 6 bases. The CDR3 nucleotides read TGCAGCGTTTTGACAGGGCCTAATTCACCCCTCCACTTT. Translating it yields CSVLTGPNSPLHF.

The rearrangement joins TRBV19 to TRBJ1-3; D uncertain. The V end lost 9 bases, the J end lost 1 base, and 16 bases lay between the germline ends. The germline gives CDR1 LNHDA, CDR2 SQIVND (reference sequence). The CDR3 consists of 15 residues. The CDR3 protein is CASNRFGESGNTIYF. CDR3 DNA sequence: TGTGCCAGCAACCGCTTCGGGGAATCTGGAAACACCATATATTTT.

The CDR3 nucleotides are TGTGCCAGCAGTTTCAGGGGACAGGGTCGGTTGGGCGAGCAGTACTTC. Protein: CASSFRGQGRLGEQYF. The chain couples TRBV28 to TRBJ2-5, with 9 bases that match TRBD1. The DNA end is more similar to TRBJ2-7, so the J call may be wrong. The CDR3 runs 16 residues. Germline loops: CDR1 MDHEN, CDR2 SYDVKM.

This rearrangement joins TRBV29-1 to TRBJ1-2; 9 nucleotides line up with TRBD1. Germline trimming cut 6 bases from V and 8 bases from J; bases unmatched to any gene: 13. The germline gives CDR1 SQVTM, CDR2 ANQGSEA. The CDR3 contains 14 residues. DNA of the CDR3: TGCAGCGTACGGGACAGGGCTCTTGGCTGGGGCTACACCTTC. It is translated as CSVRDRALGWGYTF.

The J gene is TRBJ2-2, the V gene TRBV12-5; 8 bases align to TRBD2. In germline, CDR1 is LGHNT, CDR2 FRNRAP. Unmatched junction bases numbered 10, after V lost 7 bases and J lost 3 bases. This CDR3 contains 16 residues. CDR3 loop: CASAMTAGGYTGELFF. CDR3 DNA sequence: TGTGCTAGTGCCATGACGGCGGGGGGATACACCGGGGAGCTGTTTTTT.

Only one count was recorded for this clone. At one of its ends the junction is not consistent with the germline gene, which may arise from a read error. The rearrangement links TRBV7-7 to TRBJ2-1, with 9 positions matching TRBD2. CDR1 SSHAT and CDR2 FNYEAQ come from the germline V gene (reference sequence). The CDR3 covers 16 residues. CDR3 in amino acids: CASSLAGLAGYNEQFF. CDR3 nucleotides: TGTGCTAGCAGCTTAGCGGGACTAGCTGGGTACAATGAGCAGTTCTTC.

This rearrangement joins TRBV28 to TRBJ1-3; 10 nucleotides match TRBD1. J lost 2 bases, V lost 3 bases, and 1 base had no gene match. Germline CDR1 MDHEN, CDR2 SYDVKM. The CDR3 loop spans 15 amino acids. CDR3 residues: CASSLTGGPGNTIYF. CDR3 nucleotides: TGTGCCAGCAGTTTGACAGGGGGCCCTGGAAACACCATATATTTT.